This T cell receptor beta chain was recovered during a study of shared clonotypes between healthy human individuals. Study information: Three CD4 naive, three CD4 memory, two CD8 naive and one CD8 memory plate were used per donor.

Study-wide results and limits: Larger estimated richness was generally seen in naive subsets than in memory subsets. Large sequencing depth failed to make sorted-subset sequencing complete, rarefaction showed. The naive CD4 repertoires of several donors were compared, and around 5% of clonotypes were shared.

Sequenced by immunoSEQ multiplex PCR; TCRdb stores in-frame clones only, minus some. The sample includes some 1,600,000 clones, around 98% seen only once; the top ten take less than 0.55%. The V end lost 4 bases, the J end lost 4 bases, and 6 bases lay between the germline ends. The CDR3 contains 12 residues. CDR1 and CDR2 from the germline V gene are LGHNT and FRNRAP. Note on this clone: The antigen remains undetermined.

This TCR derives from a man in his thirties or forties in good health. J is TRBJ2-3 and V is TRBV12-5; D unresolved. Source material: naive CD4+ T cells sorted from blood. Subset here: CD45RA+ positively selected. In DNA, the CDR3 is TGTGCTAGTGGTTCCCGGGCAGATACGCAGTATTTT. It translates to CASGSRADTQYF.